This TCR beta chain was obtained from a study of shared clonotypes between healthy human individuals. For every subset, genomic DNA was evenly distributed across several immunoSEQ plates. Sequencing on ten immunoSEQ deep assay plates was performed for unsorted PBMC DNA. The method was immunoSEQ multiplex PCR; TCRdb's version includes in-frame clones alone and lacks a portion of them. The top ten hold 12% of the sample, which has a few hundred thousand clones, 75% to 80% seen once. Those who donated were healthy HIV-negative adults, with no recent acute infections or vaccinations reported. Unsorted samples used 85 million to 90 million PBMCs for genomic DNA. Germline V gene sequence: CDR1 LNHDA, CDR2 SQIVND (reference sequence). Trimming stripped 5 bases from V and 5 bases from J, with 12 bases between. This CDR3 region has 14 residues.

Input material: PBMCs. The rearrangement uses TRBV19 and TRBJ1-4; the D is unclear. The receptor was isolated from a woman in her thirties or forties in good health. Some clones in this sample may be carry-over from other donors' samples. CDR3 DNA: TGTGCCAGTAGTGGACGGGCCGAGAATGAAAAACTGTTTTTT. Translating it yields CASSGRAENEKLFF. Supplemented by reference TRBV19 and TRBJ1-4, the full variable domain reads DGGITQSPKYLFRKEGQNVTLSCEQNLNHDAMYWYRQDPGQGLRLIYYSQIVNDFQKGDIAEGYSVSREKKESFPLTVTSAQKNPTAFYLCASSGRAENEKLFFGSGTQLSVL.